Sequencing of this T cell receptor (beta chain) was carried out in a study of T cells in Graves' hyperthyroidism and ophthalmopathy. V was clipped by 0 bases and J by 8 bases; unmatched bases: 4. Germline V gives CDR1 ENHRY, CDR2 SYGVKD. This CDR3 is 14 amino acids long. What was amplified from RNA transcripts were TCR beta CDR3 regions. The primer set for the first-round RT-PCR of the TCR CDR3 was HTBI. From the multiplex PCR reads, TCRdb called clonotypes with MiXCR, one entry per CDR3 protein. The sample records some 720,000 distinct CDR3 sequences, about 15% being singletons. The receptor's source is a man aged 18 to 30 with Graves' hyperthyroidism. Sequences were obtained from blood. The genes are TRBV10-3 and TRBJ1-2; the match to TRBD1 covers 9 bases. The CDR3 nucleotides are TGTGCCATCAGTGAGTCCGGGACAGGGTTCGGCTACACCTTC. Translation: CAISESGTGFGYTF.